This is a list of T cell receptor beta chains from one sample in a study of STAT5B mutations in CD4+ large granular lymphocyte leukemia. Data came from immunoSEQ multiplex PCR; TCRdb stores just in-frame clones and leaves some out. The data show a few thousand clones, 79% seen once. The sample taken for sequencing was PBMCs. These receptors all come from a woman aged 70-85 years with CD4+ T-cell large granular lymphocyte leukemia. Each CDR3 is given with its conserved first and last residue. A D gene is named only where the DNA matches it firmly. Clone size is given for some rows only: seen once, a few or many times, or a class if the clone is expanded.

J,V,size,D,DNA,CDR3
TRBJ1-5,TRBV10-2,few,.,TGCGCCAGCAGTGAGTCTTCGGGCAGCAATCAGCCCCAGCATTTT,CASSESSGSNQPQHF
TRBJ2-1,TRBV5-1,.,.,TGCGCCAGCAGCAAAGGGACCACCTACAATGAGCAGTTCTTC,CASSKGTTYNEQFF
TRBJ2-7,TRBV19,.,TRBD1,TGTGCCAGTAGCACGTCCGGGACAGGATTATACGAGCAGTACTTC,CASSTSGTGLYEQYF
TRBJ2-7,TRBV7-8,.,TRBD2,TGTGCCAGCAGCATGCCGGGAGGCACCTACGAGCAGTACTTC,CASSMPGGTYEQYF
TRBJ2-5,TRBV7-8,.,.,TGTGCCAGCAGCTCCGGGAGAGGGGAAGTGACCCAGTACTTC,CASSSGRGEVTQYF
TRBJ2-1,TRBV2,.,.,TGTGCCAGCCGAAGGGACAAGCAGTTCTTC,CASRRDKQFF
TRBJ1-2,TRBV19,.,.,TGTGCCAGTAGTATAACCGGGATGGCGGCCGGCTACACCTTC,CASSITGMAAGYTF
TRBJ1-2,TRBV28,.,TRBD1,TGTGCCAGCAGTACACCGACAGGGGCCCACTATGGCTACACCTTC,CASSTPTGAHYGYTF
TRBJ2-5,TRBV7-2,.,TRBD2,TGTGCCAGCAGCTTAGCGCGGGGGTCGGCGCGGAAGGAGACCCAGTACTTC,CASSLARGSARKETQYF
TRBJ2-1,TRBV27,few,.,TGTGCCAGCAGTTTATGGGGTCGGGGAATCTACAATGAGCAGTTCTTC,CASSLWGRGIYNEQFF
TRBJ2-7,TRBV10-3,.,TRBD2,TGTGCCATCAGTGAGATAGCGGGAGACTACGAGCAGTACTTC,CAISEIAGDYEQYF
TRBJ1-3,TRBV7-9,.,.,TGTGCCAGCAGCTTAGGGAGTCGGAACACCATATATTTT,CASSLGSRNTIYF
TRBJ1-3,TRBV9,.,.,TGTGCCAGCAGCGTAGCGGAGTGGAAGGAAAACACCATATATTTT,CASSVAEWKENTIYF
TRBJ2-4,TRBV28,.,.,TGTGCCAGCTCAAAACAGGGATTACTAGCCAAAAACATTCAGTACTTC,CASSKQGLLAKNIQYF
TRBJ1-2,TRBV15,.,.,TGTGCCACCAGCAGAGGAGGGCAGGAGCGGCTCTATGGCTACACCTTC,CATSRGGQERLYGYTF
TRBJ2-6,TRBV30,.,.,TGTGCCTGGAGTGTACGGGGGCCTGGGGCCAACGTCCTGACTTTC,CAWSVRGPGANVLTF
TRBJ2-6,TRBV19,.,.,TGTGCCAGTAGTATCCCTGGGGCCAACGTCCTGACTTTC,CASSIPGANVLTF
TRBJ2-1,TRBV12-5,.,TRBD2,TGTGCTAGTGGTTTGGTACGGGCGGCGGGGGGAGAGCAGTTCTTC,CASGLVRAAGGEQFF
TRBJ1-2,TRBV15,.,.,TGTGCCACCAGTCCGGGGGGGACCGCCCTAGGCTATGGCTACACCTTC,CATSPGGTALGYGYTF
TRBJ1-2,TRBV28,.,.,TGTGCCAGCAGTTTCCCCCCCTCGGAGGACTATGGCTACACCTTC,CASSFPPSEDYGYTF
TRBJ2-1,TRBV4-2,.,TRBD1,TGTGCCAGCAGCCAAGACGGACAGGGTTCAGGCAATGAGCAGTTCTTC,CASSQDGQGSGNEQFF
TRBJ1-1,TRBV7-8,.,.,TGTGCCAGCAGCTCAAGACAGGACACTGAAGCTTTCTTT,CASSSRQDTEAFF
TRBJ2-2,TRBV19,.,TRBD1,TGTGCCAGTAGTATAGCGCGGACAGGGGCCGGGGAGCTGTTTTTT,CASSIARTGAGELFF
TRBJ2-2,TRBV6-5,.,.,TGTGCCAGCTCAAAGGGGAGTCGGGTAGCCGGGGAGCTGTTTTTT,CASSKGSRVAGELFF
TRBJ1-5,TRBV5-1,few,.,TGCGCCAGCAGCTTACAGGGCGGCGATCAGCCCCAGCATTTT,CASSLQGGDQPQHF
TRBJ2-7,TRBV14,.,.,TGTGCCAGCTCACCAGACGCTTCGTACGAGCAGTACTTC,CASSPDASYEQYF
TRBJ2-7,TRBV5-1,.,.,TGCGCCAGCAGCTTCACAGGGGCGGGACCCTACGAGCAGTACTTC,CASSFTGAGPYEQYF
TRBJ1-1,TRBV4-3,.,.,TGCGCCAGCAGCCAAGATGGTCTTAACAGTGAAGCTTTCTTT,CASSQDGLNSEAFF
TRBJ1-2,TRBV6-1,.,.,TGTGCCAGCAGTGAACCCTATTACGGCTACACCTTC,CASSEPYYGYTF
TRBJ1-2,TRBV4-3,once,.,TGCGCCAGCAGCCAACGAGTTATTGGGGGCTACACCTTC,CASSQRVIGGYTF
TRBJ1-5,TRBV19,few,.,TGTGCCGGCGGCCCAACAGGACACAATCAGCCCCAGCATTTT,CAGGPTGHNQPQHF
TRBJ2-3,TRBV11-3,once,TRBD2,TGTGCCAGCAGCCTCGAGGGAGGGGACGGCACAGATACGCAGTATTTT,CASSLEGGDGTDTQYF
TRBJ2-1,TRBV30,once,.,TGTGCCTGGAGTGGGAGCTCCTACAATGAGCAGTTCTTC,CAWSGSSYNEQFF
TRBJ2-7,TRBV6-5,.,.,TGTGCCAGCAGTTCTTGGGCCCCGCAGGGAACCTACGAGCAGTACTTC,CASSSWAPQGTYEQYF
TRBJ2-2,TRBV5-1,.,.,TGCGCCAGCAGCCAAAAAGCGAACACCGGGGAGCTGTTTTTT,CASSQKANTGELFF
TRBJ2-7,TRBV28,.,.,TGTGCCAGCAGCGCGCGTAGCTTGGGAGGCGAGCAGTACTTC,CASSARSLGGEQYF
TRBJ2-2,TRBV9,.,.,TGTGCCAGCAGCGTTAATTTCTTGATGGACACCGGGGAGCTGTTTTTT,CASSVNFLMDTGELFF
TRBJ1-5,TRBV10-2,.,.,TGCGCCAGCAGTGAGTCCGGGGTTAATCAGCCCCAGCATTTT,CASSESGVNQPQHF
TRBJ2-3,TRBV19,.,.,TGTGCCAGTACCCAAGGGTTACTCACAGATACGCAGTATTTT,CASTQGLLTDTQYF
TRBJ1-4,TRBV11-2,.,.,TGTGCCAGCAGCTTTTATCGGGGTGAAAAACTGTTTTTT,CASSFYRGEKLFF
TRBJ1-6,TRBV7-9,.,.,TGTGCCAGCAGGTACGACATGGGGGCTGATTCACCCCTCCACTTT,CASRYDMGADSPLHF
TRBJ1-5,TRBV5-5,.,.,TGTGCCAGCAGCCCATCGGGGATCTATCAGCCCCAGCATTTT,CASSPSGIYQPQHF
TRBJ2-3,TRBV6-4,.,.,TGTGCCAGCAGTGACTACGAGGACAGAACTAGCACAGATACGCAGTATTTT,CASSDYEDRTSTDTQYF
TRBJ1-1,TRBV27,.,.,TGTGCCAGCAGTGTTCAAGGGCGGAACACTGAAGCTTTCTTT,CASSVQGRNTEAFF
TRBJ2-7,TRBV15,.,.,TGTGCCACCAGCAGATCCCTCAACAGGGCTGGGTCCTACGAGCAGTACTTC,CATSRSLNRAGSYEQYF
TRBJ1-5,TRBV16,few,.,TGTGCCAGCAGCCAGGCCCGGAATCAGCCCCAGCATTTT,CASSQARNQPQHF
TRBJ2-1,TRBV28,.,.,TGTGCCAGCACCCCCAACAATGAGCAGTTCTTC,CASTPNNEQFF
TRBJ2-2,TRBV2,.,TRBD1,TGTGCCAGCAGGGAGGGGACAGGGCTCACCGGGGAGCTGTTTTTT,CASREGTGLTGELFF
TRBJ2-3,TRBV4-1,.,.,TGCGCCAGCAGCCAAGAGATCTTCAGGGGAAGGCGAGATACGCAGTATTTT,CASSQEIFRGRRDTQYF
TRBJ1-4,TRBV9,.,.,TGTGCCAGCAGCCCTTCTCCAGAATTTCATGAAAAACTGTTTTTT,CASSPSPEFHEKLFF